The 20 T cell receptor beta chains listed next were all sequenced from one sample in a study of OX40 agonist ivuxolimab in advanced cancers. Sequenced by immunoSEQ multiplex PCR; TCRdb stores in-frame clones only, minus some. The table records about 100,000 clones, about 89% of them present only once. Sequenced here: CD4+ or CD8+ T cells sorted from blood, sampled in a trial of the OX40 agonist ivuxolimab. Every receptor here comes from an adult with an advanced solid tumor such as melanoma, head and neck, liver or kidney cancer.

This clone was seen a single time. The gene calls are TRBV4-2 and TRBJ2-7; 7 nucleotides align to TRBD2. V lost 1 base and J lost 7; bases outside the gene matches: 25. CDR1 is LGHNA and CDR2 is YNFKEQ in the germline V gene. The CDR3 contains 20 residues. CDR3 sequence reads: CASSQAQSGSGTNFRQEQYF. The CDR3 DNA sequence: TGTGCCAGCAGCCAAGCCCAATCGGGCAGCGGGACTAATTTTCGTCAGGAGCAGTACTTC.

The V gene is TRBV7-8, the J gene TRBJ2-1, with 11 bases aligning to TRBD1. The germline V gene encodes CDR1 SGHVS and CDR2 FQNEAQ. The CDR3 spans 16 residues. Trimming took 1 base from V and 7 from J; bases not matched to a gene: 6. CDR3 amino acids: CASSLVDRGRGNEQFF. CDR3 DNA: TGTGCCAGCAGCTTAGTGGACAGGGGGCGCGGGAATGAGCAGTTCTTC.

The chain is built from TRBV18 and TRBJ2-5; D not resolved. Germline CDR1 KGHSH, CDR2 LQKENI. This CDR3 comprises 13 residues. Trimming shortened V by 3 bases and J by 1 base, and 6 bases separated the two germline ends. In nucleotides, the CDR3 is TGTGCCAGCTCACCTTTGAGCCAAGAGACCCAGTACTTC. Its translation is CASSPLSQETQYF.

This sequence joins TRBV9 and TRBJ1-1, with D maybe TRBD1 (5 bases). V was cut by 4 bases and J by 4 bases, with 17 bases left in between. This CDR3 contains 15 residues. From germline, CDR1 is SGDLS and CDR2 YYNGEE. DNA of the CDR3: TGTGCCAGCAGCCCGCCCCGGGGGTTCGGCACTGAAGCTTTCTTT. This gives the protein CASSPPRGFGTEAFF.

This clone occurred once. Here the CDR3 DNA reads TGCAGCGTTGAATCCAGGGCGGGGACTGAAGCTTTCTTT. It specifies CSVESRAGTEAFF. This sequence joins TRBV29-1 and TRBJ1-1; D may be TRBD1 (5 bases). The CDR3 has 13 amino acids. Looked up from germline, CDR1 is SQVTM and CDR2 is ANQGSEA. V was clipped by 2 bases and J by 5 bases, with 12 bases between them.

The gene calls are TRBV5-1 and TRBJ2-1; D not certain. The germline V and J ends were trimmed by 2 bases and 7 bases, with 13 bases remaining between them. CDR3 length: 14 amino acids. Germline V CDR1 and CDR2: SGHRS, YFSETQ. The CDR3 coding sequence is TGCGCCAGCAGCTTTATCGAGACTGGGAATGAGCAGTTCTTC. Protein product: CASSFIETGNEQFF.

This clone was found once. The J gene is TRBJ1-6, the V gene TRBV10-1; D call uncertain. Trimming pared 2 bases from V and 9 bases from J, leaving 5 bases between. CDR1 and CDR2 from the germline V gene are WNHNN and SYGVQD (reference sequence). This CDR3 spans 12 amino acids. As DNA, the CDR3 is TGCGCCAGCAGTGAGCGGGGTTCACCCCTCCACTTT. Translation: CASSERGSPLHF.

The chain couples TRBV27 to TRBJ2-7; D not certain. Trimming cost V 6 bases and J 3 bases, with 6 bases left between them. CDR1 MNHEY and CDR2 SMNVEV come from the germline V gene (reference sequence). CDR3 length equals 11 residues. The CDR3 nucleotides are TGTGCCAGCAGCACAATCTACGAGCAGTACTTC. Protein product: CASSTIYEQYF.

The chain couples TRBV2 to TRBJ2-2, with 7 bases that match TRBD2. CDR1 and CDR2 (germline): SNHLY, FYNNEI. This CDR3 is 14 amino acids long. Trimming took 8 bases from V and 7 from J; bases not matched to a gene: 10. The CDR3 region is CASSGGGSIGELFF. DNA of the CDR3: TGTGCCAGCTCTGGCGGGGGATCGATCGGGGAGCTGTTTTTT.

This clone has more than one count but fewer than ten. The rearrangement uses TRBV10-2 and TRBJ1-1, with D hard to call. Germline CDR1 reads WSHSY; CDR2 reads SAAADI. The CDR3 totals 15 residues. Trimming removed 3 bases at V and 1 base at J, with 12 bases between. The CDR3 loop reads CASSEVLRGNTEAFF. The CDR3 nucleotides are TGCGCCAGCAGTGAAGTACTGAGAGGGAACACTGAAGCTTTCTTT.

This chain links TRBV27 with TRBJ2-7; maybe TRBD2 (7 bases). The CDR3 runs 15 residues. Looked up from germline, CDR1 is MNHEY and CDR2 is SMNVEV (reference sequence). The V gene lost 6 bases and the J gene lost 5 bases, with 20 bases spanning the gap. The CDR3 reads CASSRTYGGLDEQYF. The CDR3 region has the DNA TGTGCCAGCAGCCGGACATACGGGGGGCTGGACGAGCAGTACTTC.

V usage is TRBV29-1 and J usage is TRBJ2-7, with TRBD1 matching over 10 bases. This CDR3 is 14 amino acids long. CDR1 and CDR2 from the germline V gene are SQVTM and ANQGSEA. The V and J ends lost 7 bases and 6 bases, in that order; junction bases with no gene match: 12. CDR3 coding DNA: TGCAGCGCCACCCGTGGGACAGGGGCCCCCGAGCAGTACTTC. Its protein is CSATRGTGAPEQYF.

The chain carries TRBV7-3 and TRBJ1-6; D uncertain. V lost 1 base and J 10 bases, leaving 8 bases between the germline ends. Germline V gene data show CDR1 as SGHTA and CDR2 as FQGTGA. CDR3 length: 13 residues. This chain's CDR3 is CASSLRRGSPLHF. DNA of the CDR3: TGTGCCAGCAGCTTAAGGCGGGGATCACCCCTCCACTTT.

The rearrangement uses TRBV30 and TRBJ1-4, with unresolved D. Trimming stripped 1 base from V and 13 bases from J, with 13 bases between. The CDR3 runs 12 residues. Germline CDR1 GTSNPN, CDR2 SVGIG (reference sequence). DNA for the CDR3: TGTGCCTGGAGTGAGAGGGCGACTAGACTGTTTTTT. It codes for CAWSERATRLFF.

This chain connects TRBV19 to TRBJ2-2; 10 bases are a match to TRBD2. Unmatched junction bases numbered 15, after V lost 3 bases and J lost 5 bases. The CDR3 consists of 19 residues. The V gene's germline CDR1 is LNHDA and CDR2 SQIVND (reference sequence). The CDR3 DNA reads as TGTGCCAGTAGTATCGGGAAAGCGGGAGGGCGGAGGGGAACCGGGGAGCTGTTTTTT. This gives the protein CASSIGKAGGRRGTGELFF.

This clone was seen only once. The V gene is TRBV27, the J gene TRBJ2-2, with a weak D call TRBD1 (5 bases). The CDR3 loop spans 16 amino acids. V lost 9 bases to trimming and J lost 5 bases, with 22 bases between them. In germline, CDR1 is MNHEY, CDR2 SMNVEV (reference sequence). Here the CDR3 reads CASHPWGRVGTGELFF. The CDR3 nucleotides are TGTGCCAGTCACCCCTGGGGCAGGGTGGGTACCGGGGAGCTGTTTTTT.

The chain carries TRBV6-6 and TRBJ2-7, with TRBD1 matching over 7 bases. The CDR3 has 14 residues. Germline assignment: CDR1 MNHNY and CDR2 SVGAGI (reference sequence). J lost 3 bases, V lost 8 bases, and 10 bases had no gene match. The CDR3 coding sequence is TGTGCCAGCGCCAAGACAGGGTTAGACTACGAGCAGTACTTC. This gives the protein CASAKTGLDYEQYF.

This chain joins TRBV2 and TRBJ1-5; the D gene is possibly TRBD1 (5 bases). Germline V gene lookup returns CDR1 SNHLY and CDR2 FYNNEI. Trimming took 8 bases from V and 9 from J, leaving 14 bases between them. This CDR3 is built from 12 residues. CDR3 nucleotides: TGTGCCAGCCATGGGGGGGTTGGGCCCCAGCATTTT. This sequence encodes CASHGGVGPQHF.

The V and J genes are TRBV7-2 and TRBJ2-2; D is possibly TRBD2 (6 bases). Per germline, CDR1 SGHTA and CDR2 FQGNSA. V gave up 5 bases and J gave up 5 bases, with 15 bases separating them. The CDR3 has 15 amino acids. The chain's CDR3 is CASSTRLVRTGELFF. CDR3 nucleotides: TGTGCCAGCAGCACCCGACTAGTTAGGACCGGGGAGCTGTTTTTT.

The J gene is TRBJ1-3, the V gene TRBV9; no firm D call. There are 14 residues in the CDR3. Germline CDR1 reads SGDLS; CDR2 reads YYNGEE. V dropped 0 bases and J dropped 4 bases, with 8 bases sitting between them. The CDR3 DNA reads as TGTGCCAGCAGCGTAGGCAGCAGCGGAAACACCATATATTTT. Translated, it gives CASSVGSSGNTIYF. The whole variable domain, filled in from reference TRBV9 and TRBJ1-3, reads DSGVTQTPKHLITATGQRVTLRCSPRSGDLSVYWYQQSLDQGLQFLIQYYNGEERAKGNILERFSAQQFPDLHSELNLSSLELGDSALYFCASSVGSSGNTIYFGEGSWLTVV.